Each of the 21 T cell receptor beta chains below was sequenced from the same sample in a study of response to subunit inactivated influenza vaccine. TCRdb ran MiXCR on the RT-PCR reads and lists one entry per CDR3 protein. The sample has roughly 520,000 distinct CDR3 sequences, about 25% seen once. The sample here was CD4+ T cells sorted from PBMCs, taken 5 days after vaccination. The receptors shown here come from a man aged 45-65 years who received an inactivated influenza vaccine.

The rearrangement links TRBV20-1 to TRBJ2-5; possible D gene TRBD1, 7 bases. Trimming stripped 3 bases from V and 5 bases from J, with 13 bases between. The CDR3 extends over 13 amino acids. CDR1 is DFQATT and CDR2 is SNEGSKA in the germline V gene (reference sequence). The CDR3 region is CSARQGGRETQYF. In nucleotides, the CDR3 is TGCAGTGCTAGGCAGGGGGGCCGGGAGACCCAGTACTTC.

The rearrangement joins TRBV29-1 to TRBJ2-7; 7 bases agree with TRBD1. This CDR3 has 15 residues. J lost 0 bases, V lost 5 bases, and 10 bases had no gene match. Looked up from germline, CDR1 is SQVTM and CDR2 is ANQGSEA. The chain's CDR3 is CSVCETGLSSYEQYF. CDR3 nucleotides: TGCAGCGTTTGTGAGACAGGGTTGAGCTCCTACGAGCAGTACTTC.

Written as DNA, the CDR3 is TGCAGTGCTAGAGATGCGGGGGGGGTTAACACTGAAGCTTTCTTT. It yields the protein CSARDAGGVNTEAFF. The chain employs TRBV20-1 and TRBJ1-1, with a tentative D call TRBD1 (5 bases). V was cut by 0 bases and J by 2 bases, with 13 bases left in between. CDR1 and CDR2 (germline): DFQATT, SNEGSKA (reference sequence). The CDR3 runs 15 residues.

This clonotype was recorded many times. The V gene is TRBV20-1, the J gene TRBJ2-7; TRBD2 matches 9 bases. J lost 1 base, V lost 1 base, and 11 bases had no gene match. The length of the CDR3 is 17 residues. The germline V gene encodes CDR1 DFQATT and CDR2 SNEGSKA (reference sequence). CDR3 protein: CSARALLDSGRSYEQYF. DNA of the CDR3: TGCAGTGCTAGAGCCTTATTGGATAGCGGGAGATCCTACGAGCAGTACTTC.

A few counts support this clonotype. The chain joins TRBV12-3 or TRBV12-4 to TRBJ2-3; D remains unclear. Trimming stripped 5 bases from V and 5 bases from J, with 11 bases between. The CDR3 has 13 amino acids. Here the CDR3 reads CASSTTRRDTQYF. CDR3 bases: TGTGCCAGCAGTACGACACGTCGAGATACGCAGTATTTT.

The chain combines TRBV5-1 with TRBJ1-1; 9 nucleotides align to TRBD1. CDR1 SGHRS and CDR2 YFSETQ come from the germline V gene. The CDR3 runs to 16 residues. V lost 3 bases and J lost 4; bases outside the gene matches: 10. Here the CDR3 DNA reads TGCGCCAGCAGCTGGGACACCGGACAGGGGTCCACTGAAGCTTTCTTT. It is translated as CASSWDTGQGSTEAFF.

The CDR3 sequence: CASSKDRAKDEAFF. Here the CDR3 DNA reads TGCGCCAGCAGCAAGGACAGGGCTAAAGATGAAGCTTTCTTT. The J gene is TRBJ1-1, the V gene TRBV5-1; TRBD1 aligns across 8 bases. This CDR3 contains 14 residues. Germline CDR1 reads SGHRS; CDR2 reads YFSETQ. Trimming cost V 4 bases and J 7 bases; bases outside gene matches: 9.

There are a few counts of this clonotype. V gene TRBV11-2 combines with J gene TRBJ2-5, with a possible D match to TRBD1 (6 bases). In germline, CDR1 is SGHAT, CDR2 FQNNGV. Deletions cut 0 bases from V and 5 bases from J, with 10 bases between. The CDR3 spans 14 residues. CDR3 sequence reads: CASSLDWGRETQYF. The CDR3 bases are TGTGCCAGCAGCTTAGATTGGGGGCGGGAGACCCAGTACTTC.

J is TRBJ2-7 and V is TRBV6-5; D not resolved. From germline, CDR1 is MNHEY and CDR2 SVGAGI. The CDR3 loop spans 11 amino acids. V lost 2 bases and J 7 bases, leaving 6 bases between the germline ends. CDR3 region: CASSYRQEQYF. For the CDR3, the DNA is TGTGCCAGCAGTTACCGTCAGGAGCAGTACTTC.

The chain combines TRBV20-1 with TRBJ2-3; 9 bases align to TRBD1. Trimming at V came to 1 base and at J to 0 bases, leaving 11 bases not matched to a gene. This CDR3 has 18 amino acids. The germline CDR1 and CDR2 sequences are DFQATT and SNEGSKA (reference sequence). The CDR3 region has the DNA TGCAGTGCTAGAGGGGGACAGGGCGACTTTACTAGCACAGATACGCAGTATTTT. Protein sequence: CSARGGQGDFTSTDTQYF.

The J gene is TRBJ2-5, the V gene TRBV18, with 9 bases identical to TRBD2. The length of the CDR3 is 14 residues. The V segment lost 0 bases and the J segment 7 bases; nucleotides outside the gene matches: 3. The germline V gene encodes CDR1 KGHSH and CDR2 LQKENI. In nucleotides, the CDR3 is TGTGCCAGCTCACCACCGTCAGCGGGAGGGACCCAGTACTTC. Its translation: CASSPPSAGGTQYF.

This rearrangement joins TRBV5-4 to TRBJ2-5, with a possible D match to TRBD2 (6 bases). V was cut by 4 bases and J by 5 bases, with 15 bases left in between. The CDR3 contains 14 residues. From germline, CDR1 is SGHNT and CDR2 YYREEE (reference sequence). This chain's CDR3 is CASSKWEARETQYF. The CDR3 DNA sequence: TGTGCCAGCAGCAAGTGGGAGGCGCGGGAGACCCAGTACTTC.

This clonotype was counted a few times. V and J are TRBV2 and TRBJ1-6; no definite D call. Germline CDR1 is SNHLY and CDR2 is FYNNEI. CDR3 size: 15 residues. The V end was cut by 8 bases, the J end by 7 bases, with 18 bases between. In DNA form, the CDR3 reads TGTGCCAGCTTCGAGTTTCGCGTCGAGAATTCACCCCTCCACTTT. Protein: CASFEFRVENSPLHF.

This clonotype was observed a few times. This sequence joins TRBV28 and TRBJ1-1; 9 positions match TRBD1. The CDR3 contains 17 residues. With 3 bases clipped from V and 1 base from J, the junction kept 9 bases outside the gene matches. Per the germline V gene, CDR1 is MDHEN and CDR2 is SYDVKM. The CDR3 sequence is CASSFSGTGMRNTEAFF. The CDR3 DNA sequence: TGTGCCAGCAGTTTCTCCGGGACAGGGATGAGGAACACTGAAGCTTTCTTT.

This clonotype was recorded once. The chain carries TRBV6-1 and TRBJ1-6; tentative D call: TRBD1 (5 bases). The CDR3 is 16 amino acids. CDR1 is MNHNS, CDR2 SASEGT, per germline. V was cut by 7 bases and J by 1 base, with 14 bases left in between. CDR3 loop: CASTLGVGSYNSPLHF. The CDR3, as DNA: TGTGCCAGCACCCTAGGGGTAGGGTCCTATAATTCACCCCTCCACTTT.

The V and J genes are TRBV7-9 and TRBJ2-5; D not resolved. The CDR3 has 15 residues. Per germline, CDR1 SEHNR and CDR2 FQNEAQ (reference sequence). Deletions cut 1 base from V and 5 bases from J, with 14 bases between. The CDR3 DNA sequence: TGTGCCAGCAGCTTAGGGGGTACGAAGATTGAGACCCAGTACTTC. Translation gives CASSLGGTKIETQYF.

The chain links TRBV7-2 to TRBJ2-1; D ambiguous. This CDR3 comprises 15 residues. Between the trimmed V and J ends, which lost 1 base and 4 bases, there was a span of 11 bases. CDR1 SGHTA and CDR2 FQGNSA come from the germline V gene. CDR3 sequence: CASSLEDAPYNEQFF. The CDR3 coding sequence is TGTGCCAGCAGCTTAGAGGACGCACCGTACAATGAGCAGTTCTTC.

A few counts support this clonotype. The gene calls are TRBV12-3 or TRBV12-4 and TRBJ1-2; possible D gene TRBD1, 6 bases. The ends were cut back, 2 bases at V and 6 bases at J, with 13 bases in the middle. The CDR3 consists of 14 residues. The CDR3 sequence: CASSLRGARHGYTF. The CDR3 region has the DNA TGTGCCAGCAGTTTACGGGGGGCGAGGCATGGCTACACCTTC.

This clonotype was seen a few times. In DNA form, the CDR3 reads TGTGCCAGCAGCCAGGGGTGGGAGTCTAATGAGCAGTTCTTC. This codes for CASSQGWESNEQFF. The chain has TRBV12-3 or TRBV12-4 and TRBJ2-1, with a weak D call TRBD1 (6 bases). Trimming left V 6 bases short and J 7 bases short, with 16 bases between. The CDR3 has 14 amino acids.

This clonotype turned up a few times. The chain uses TRBV7-2 and TRBJ2-7; possibly TRBD1 or TRBD2 for D (5 bases each). The CDR3 length is 13 residues. The germline CDR1 and CDR2 sequences are SGHTA and FQGNSA. V was pared by 6 bases and J by 6 bases, with 15 bases between. CDR3 sequence (DNA): TGTGCCAGCAGATCGGGACGTTTATCCGAGCAGTACTTC. Its protein is CASRSGRLSEQYF.

V is TRBV3-1 and J is TRBJ1-2, with 7 bases identical to TRBD1. With V trimmed by 4 bases and J by 2 bases, 4 bases remained unmatched. The CDR3 totals 14 residues. Germline lookup yields CDR1 LGHDT and CDR2 YNNKEL (reference sequence). This CDR3 reads CASSPGTENYGYTF. The CDR3 nucleotides are TGTGCCAGCAGCCCAGGGACAGAAAACTATGGCTACACCTTC.